The rows below give T cell receptor beta chains drawn from one sample of a study of cytomegalovirus exposure and HLA in healthy donors. Clones were read by immunoSEQ multiplex PCR, and TCRdb kept only the in-frame ones, dropping some. The data show some 91,000 clones, under 75% seen once. Sequences were obtained from PBMCs. These receptors were obtained from a human donor in good health. CDR3s include the opening cysteine and the closing phenylalanine or tryptophan. Fields, in order: J gene, V gene, CDR3 protein.

>TRBJ2-7|TRBV7-2
CASSLSAGLSSYEQYF
>TRBJ2-7|TRBV4-2
CASSLHRGNYEQYF
>TRBJ2-5|TRBV5-6
CASSLAVRRETQYF
>TRBJ2-1|TRBV5-4
CASSQQGGRFLNKQFF
>TRBJ1-1|TRBV6-1
CASSDYRAEAFF
>TRBJ2-7|TRBV14
CASSPPVVGETGESYEQYF
>TRBJ1-1|TRBV5-6
CASSFLEMNTEAFF
>TRBJ1-3|TRBV5-1
CASSLEPSSGNTIYF
>TRBJ1-1|TRBV7-9
CASSLYLGDTEAFF
>TRBJ2-5|TRBV5-1
CASSLSGGAIETQYF
>TRBJ1-3|TRBV7-2
CASNQYSGNTIYF
>TRBJ1-4|TRBV5-4
CASSLRTGVGEKLFF
>TRBJ1-1|TRBV29-1
CSALTGGGRPEAFF
>TRBJ1-6|TRBV5-1
CASSLAPAGVNSPLHF
>TRBJ1-1|TRBV18
CASSPQGAVRYTEAFF
>TRBJ2-6|TRBV25-1
CASSEGAGANVLTF
>TRBJ2-1|TRBV5-1
CASSLGDRDNEQFF
>TRBJ1-4|TRBV18
CASSRDADEKLFF
>TRBJ1-6|TRBV11-3
CASSSRQKSSYNSPLHF
>TRBJ2-7|TRBV6-5
CASSYYLGSGEQYF
>TRBJ1-3|TRBV7-2
CASSRTGRSGNTIYF
>TRBJ1-6|TRBV30
CAWSVGVTSNSPLHF
>TRBJ2-1|TRBV5-1
CASSLRAGLGNEQFF